The entry that follows covers one TCR beta chain sequence. Its antigen is unidentified. The sample originates from a study of T cell responses to AZD1222 COVID-19 vaccine. General study findings and limits: Donors were chiefly white British, with a greater number of females, and clonal diversity was perhaps underestimated.

The assay was immunoSEQ multiplex PCR, and TCRdb's table has in-frame clones only and misses some. The repertoire holds some 90,000 clones, with 75% to 90% as singletons. Germline-derived CDR1 and CDR2 are MGHRA and YSYEKL. V was pared by 6 bases and J by 6 bases, with 7 bases of the junction left unmatched. The CDR3 covers 14 residues. The clonotype comes from an adult in good health. J is TRBJ1-2 and V is TRBV4-1; 10 bases are a match to TRBD1. Specimen: peripheral blood, collected on day 0 of AZD1222 vaccination. The CDR3 protein is CASSKDRGRDGYTF. The DNA of the CDR3 is TGCGCCAGCAGTAAAGACAGGGGGCGAGATGGCTACACCTTC.